The entry that follows covers one T cell receptor beta chain sequence. The sample belongs to a study of blood T cell repertoires in COVID-19. About the research overall: From the United States, Italy and Spain came samples of acute and convalescent COVID-19. Nucleic acid was either cDNA or gDNA, and it came from T cells, B-cell-depleted T cells, or PBMCs.

The J segment lost 8 bases and the V segment lost 1 base, leaving 2 bases of the junction unmatched. The CDR3 consists of 13 residues. CDR1 MGHRA and CDR2 YSYEKL come from the germline V gene. As processed by the authors: Nucleated cell counts were estimated from reference gene primer amplification. This table comes from immunoSEQ multiplex PCR, and its TCRdb copy is limited to in-frame clones, with some not included. V, J and clone size were drawn from that table, and D and trimming were deduced from the DNA. The sample consists of some 240,000 clones, roughly nine tenths of them appearing once. The sequence came from a woman aged 40 to 50 who had recovered from COVID-19. This chain joins TRBV4-1 and TRBJ2-1, with 7 bases matching TRBD2. Sequencing was done on a sample of peripheral blood. The CDR3 spells CASSQGGGDEQFF. In DNA, the CDR3 is TGCGCCAGCAGCCAAGGGGGAGGGGATGAGCAGTTCTTC.